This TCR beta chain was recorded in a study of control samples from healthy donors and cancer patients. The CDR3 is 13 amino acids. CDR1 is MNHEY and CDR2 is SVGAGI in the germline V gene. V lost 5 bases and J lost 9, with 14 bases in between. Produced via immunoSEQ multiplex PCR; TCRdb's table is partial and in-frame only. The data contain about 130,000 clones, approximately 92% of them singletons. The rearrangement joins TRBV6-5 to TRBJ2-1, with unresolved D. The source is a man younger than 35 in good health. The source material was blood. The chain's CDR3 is CASSLTPSGEQFF. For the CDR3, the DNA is TGTGCCAGCAGTCTGACACCCTCGGGTGAGCAGTTCTTC.